The sequence of this T cell receptor (beta chain) was determined in a study of CD8+ T cells in alopecia areata (dated by TCRdb to 2016 to 2019). For the study in its entirety: The treated patients, all with moderate-to-severe alopecia areata, were enrolled in an open-label pilot trial of oral tofacitinib given at 5 to 10 mg twice daily. Patients stayed on tofacitinib for 6 to 18 months and then had 6 months of follow-up off drug so that delayed response and recurrence could be assessed. The SALT score, which quantifies the percentage of affected scalp surface area, was used to measure disease severity in treated patients. In both human patients and the C3H/HeJ mouse model, the study applied high-throughput TCRbeta sequencing to look at T cell clonal expansion in alopecia areata. In humans, TCRbeta sequencing was performed on scalp tissue and on sorted CD4+ and CD8+ peripheral blood T cells from healthy controls and from patients with patchy or totalis/universalis alopecia areata. Tofacitinib-treated patients had biopsies at baseline and at 4 and 24 weeks of treatment, with a later scalp biopsy in several patients. Scalp clonality was compared across normal scalp (n=4), patchy alopecia areata scalp (n=8), and alopecia totalis/universalis scalp (n=8). RNA came from the PAXgene miRNA kit for fixed scalp, the miRNeasy kit for PBMCs, and the RNeasy kit for mouse skin. TCRbeta CDR3 regions were amplified by immunoSEQ multiplex PCR using 35 Vbeta forward and 13 Jbeta reverse primers. What the work shows at the level of the full study, not this receptor alone: Because the treated cohort was small and included a single nonresponder, larger studies are needed to assess links between baseline CD8+ expansion and response. Tofacitinib significantly decreased scalp clonality and the number of expanded CD8+ clones among the top 100 scalp clones. During tofacitinib treatment, many expanded lesional clones stuck around in both scalp and blood, and this persistence may partly explain why relapse happens after treatment is stopped. Unlike mouse skin, which is dominated by gammadelta T cells, normal human skin has resident alphabeta T cells that are also sequenced, and this complicates analysis of the scalp TCR repertoire. TCR sequences shared between patients were less clear than in mice, possibly partly because of HLA diversity in the patient population. Compared with normal scalp, lesional scalp had higher clonality and more expanded CD8+ clones, particularly in alopecia totalis/universalis, a pattern that suggests antigenic drive.

V is clipped by 7 bases and J by 6 bases, and the sequence between their germline boundaries is 13 bases long. CDR1 MDHEN and CDR2 SYDVKM were looked up in the germline V gene. The CDR3 holds 13 amino acids from the cysteine to the phenylalanine. The DNA shown is the 39-base CDR3, in frame from base 1. This clone was found a few times. No cognate antigen has been identified for it. The record has no base qualities; no much larger clone is one base away. This specimen's time point label, per the study, means: less than five weeks on oral tofacitinib. The label giving this sample's treatment or condition can be read as: oral pan-JAK inhibitor, 5-10 mg twice daily. Peripheral blood and lesional scalp punch biopsies were obtained from patients with alopecia areata. PBMCs were isolated by density centrifugation and stained for CD3, CD4 and CD8, after which CD4+ and CD8+ T cells were sorted on a FACSAria.

Library preparation was by the immunoSEQ multiplex PCR assay. For TCR sequencing, RNA was extracted from every sample and reverse transcribed into cDNA to serve as template. SuperScript III was used for first-strand cDNA synthesis, primed with a 2:1 mix of oligo-dT and random hexamers. A synthetic immune receptor repertoire was used to assess amplification bias, and residual bias was removed computationally. The study's own analysis went as follows. Raw reads were preprocessed to remove errors, and CDR3 was defined according to IMGT conventions as the region from the conserved cysteine to phenylalanine. Clonality was computed by normalizing Shannon entropy by log2 of the number of productive unique TCRs and subtracting the result from 1. Scalp TCRbeta sequences were cross-referenced with sorted blood CD4 and CD8 repertoires so that the CD4 or CD8 identity of scalp clones could be inferred. TCRdb obtained this table from immuneACCESS and retained in-frame rearrangements with V and J assigned. These tables miss some clones; where compared with another copy, unresolved V genes account for less than half of the shortfall, and the remainder is unexplained. Clone size and the V and J calls come from that table; the DNA yielded D and trimming. In this sample the table shows 65,000 to 75,000 clones, 29% of which occur a single time. In total, the top ten clones hold 14% to 15% of the sample.

Sequencing was performed on CD8+ T cells sorted from blood, taken at week 4, from a patient treated with tofacitinib. The sequence derives from a human donor with alopecia areata. The V gene is TRBV28 and the J gene is TRBJ1-5, with TRBD1 tentatively as D gene (5 bases match). The DNA sequence follows: TGTGCCAGCACTTCTTTAGGGGTTCAGCCCCAGCATTTT. The encoded protein is CASTSLGVQPQHF.